The clone carrying this TCR beta chain was picked up many times. Its matching antigen is unknown. This specimen comes from a study of T cell repertoires in cytomegalovirus infection. Study summary: CMV infection and matching HLA type were both indicated by public TCR beta signatures.

The length of the CDR3 is 12 residues. Trimming left V 5 bases short and J 5 bases short, with 9 bases between. Germline-derived CDR1 and CDR2 are MNHEY and SVGEGT. Findings of the study overall: HLA-C-restricted, CMV-specific TCR beta clonotypes were dominant ex vivo. Using cumulative public TCR beta family frequency, the authors identified those who carried CMV together with the relevant HLA.

TCRdb reanalysed the reads using MiXCR and keeps one entry per CDR3 protein. The table lists 450,000 to 650,000 distinct CDR3 sequences, about 30% of them singletons. The sample was PBMCs. This clonotype was sampled from a human donor in good health (CMV status not recorded). Some clones in this sample may be carry-over from other donors' samples. The chain uses TRBV6-2 or TRBV6-3 and TRBJ1-1; D not resolved. In DNA, the CDR3 is TGTGCCAGCAGTCTCGGGAAGACTGAAGCTTTCTTT. Encoded protein: CASSLGKTEAFF.